This T cell receptor (beta chain) was found in a study of shared T cell receptors in the human thymus (dated by TCRdb to about 2021). Broadly, across the study: The study examined how the human thymus generates shared, self-reactive T-cell receptor alpha chains.

To note about this clone: The clone's antigen remains unknown. No much larger clone exists at a distance of one base, and base qualities are not known.

CDR1 and CDR2 are drawn from the germline V gene (reference sequence): DFQATT, SNEGSKA. The V end gives up 7 bases and the J end 9 bases, leaving 4 bases in the junction not matched to a gene. The cysteine opens and the phenylalanine closes a CDR3 of 11 amino acids. Of the read, only the CDR3 DNA is kept; its 33 bases are in frame from base 1. Libraries were constructed by the immunoSEQ multiplex PCR assay. TCRdb provides this immuneACCESS table in a form limited to in-frame rearrangements. Some clones are lacking; in checked studies, under half of them reflect an unresolved V gene, and why the rest are absent is not known. A total of roughly 700,000 clones appear in this sample, around nine tenths of them only once. Around 0.01% of the sample is taken by the ten largest. In addition, the sample was reused for a study of human thymus T cells. The second investigation adds: In Finland, the donors were immunologically healthy infants who were having open corrective cardiac surgery for congenital heart defects. Thymus tissue was obtained as surgical resects removed during corrective cardiac surgery. Both the thymic and the peripheral blood repertoires appeared to show biased V and J gene segment usage. According to the related research, thymic TCR repertoires were highly overlapping among unrelated individuals. The study characterized TCR alpha and beta repertoires from seven to nine infant thymus samples and a few related peripheral blood samples. Donor ages ranged from roughly 6 to 250 days, and the cohort comprised about six male and two female infants. After being mechanically released from the tissue, thymocytes were kept at -70 degrees C in pellets of about 9.5-30 million cells. Genomic DNA was extracted from frozen cell pellets with a QIAsymphony instrument. TCRB and TCRAD loci were amplified from a standardized quantity of quality-controlled genomic DNA using the immunoSEQ multiplex PCR assay. The V(D)J region was spanned by amplicons of a length sufficient to cover the CDR3 and to identify V and J genes. The amplicons were sequenced on an Illumina platform via the commercial immunoSEQ service. Primer bias and sequencing errors were corrected as previously described, and TCRAD and TCRB definitions were based on the IMGT database. immunoSEQ Analyzer 3.0 and VDJTools were used for repertoire analysis, which covered basic statistics, V/J segment usage, diversity estimates, rarefaction and pairwise overlap. Diversity was estimated with Chao1, ChaoE, Efron-Thisted, Shannon and inverse Simpson indices, and also on datasets down-sampled to the smallest sample. Repertoire overlap was determined by strict matching of CDR3 nucleotide sequence, V gene and J gene, and Jaccard-based multidimensional scaling clustering was applied. On average, about 800,000 unique TCRB clonotypes were obtained from thymus samples, compared with 75,000 to 90,000 from blood samples.

The V and J genes are TRBV20-1 and TRBJ2-1, with TRBD2 matching 9 junction bases. Sequences were obtained from thymocytes. This receptor was obtained from a boy less than two years old with a congenital heart defect. Donor details come from another sample of the same person, matched by shared clones. The DNA sequence follows: TGCAGTGTTCTAGCGGGATTTGAGCAGTTCTTC. The resulting protein is CSVLAGFEQFF.